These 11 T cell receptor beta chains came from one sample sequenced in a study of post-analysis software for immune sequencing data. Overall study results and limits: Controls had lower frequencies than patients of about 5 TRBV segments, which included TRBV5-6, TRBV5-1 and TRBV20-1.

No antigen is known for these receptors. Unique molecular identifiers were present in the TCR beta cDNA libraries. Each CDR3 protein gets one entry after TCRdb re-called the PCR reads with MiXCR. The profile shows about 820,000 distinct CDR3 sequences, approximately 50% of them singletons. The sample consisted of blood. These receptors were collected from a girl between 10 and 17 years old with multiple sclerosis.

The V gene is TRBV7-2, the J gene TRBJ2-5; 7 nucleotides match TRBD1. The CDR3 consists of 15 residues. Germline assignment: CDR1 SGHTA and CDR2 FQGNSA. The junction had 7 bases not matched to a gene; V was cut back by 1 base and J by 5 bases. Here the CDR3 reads CASSLVDRLGETQYF. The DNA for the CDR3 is TGTGCCAGCAGCTTAGTGGACAGGTTGGGGGAGACCCAGTACTTC. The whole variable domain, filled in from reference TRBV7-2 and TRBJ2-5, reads GAGVSQSPSNKVTEKGKDVELRCDPISGHTALYWYRQSLGQGLEFLIYFQGNSAPDKSGLPSDRFSAERTGGSVSTLTIQRTQQEDSAVYLCASSLVDRLGETQYFGPGTRLLVL.

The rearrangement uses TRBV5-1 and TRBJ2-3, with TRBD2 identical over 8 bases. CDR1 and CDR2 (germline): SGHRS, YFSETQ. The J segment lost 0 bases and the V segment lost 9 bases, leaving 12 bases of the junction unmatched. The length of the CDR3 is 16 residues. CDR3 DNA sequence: TGCGCCACCTCGAATTTAGCGGGATCTAGCACAGATACGCAGTATTTT. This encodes CATSNLAGSSTDTQYF.

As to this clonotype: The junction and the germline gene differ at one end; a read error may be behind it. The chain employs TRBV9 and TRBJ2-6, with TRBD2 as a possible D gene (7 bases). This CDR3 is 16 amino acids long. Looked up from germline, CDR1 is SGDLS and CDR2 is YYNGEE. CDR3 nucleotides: TGTGCCGGCAGCGTAGAGGGGGGGTCTGGGGCCAACGTCCTGACTTTC. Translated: CAGSVEGGSGANVLTF.

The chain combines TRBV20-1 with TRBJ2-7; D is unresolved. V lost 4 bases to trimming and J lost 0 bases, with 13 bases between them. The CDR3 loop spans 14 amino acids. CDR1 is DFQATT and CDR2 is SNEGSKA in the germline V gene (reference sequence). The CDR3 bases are TGCAGTGCTATCCAAACAGCCGGCTCCTACGAGCAGTACTTC. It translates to CSAIQTAGSYEQYF.

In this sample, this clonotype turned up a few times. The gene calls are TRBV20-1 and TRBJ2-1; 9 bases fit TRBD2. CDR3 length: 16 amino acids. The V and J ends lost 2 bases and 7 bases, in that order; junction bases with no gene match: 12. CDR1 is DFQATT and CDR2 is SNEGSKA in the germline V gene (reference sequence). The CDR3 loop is CSARLWGSGGINEQFF. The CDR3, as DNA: TGCAGTGCTAGACTCTGGGGTAGCGGGGGAATAAATGAGCAGTTCTTC.

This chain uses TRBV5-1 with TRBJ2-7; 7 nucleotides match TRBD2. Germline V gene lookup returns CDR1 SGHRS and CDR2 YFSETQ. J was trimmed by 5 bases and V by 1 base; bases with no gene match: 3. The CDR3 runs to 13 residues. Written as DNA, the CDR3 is TGCGCCAGCAGCTTGAGGGAGGGCAACGAGCAGTACTTC. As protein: CASSLREGNEQYF. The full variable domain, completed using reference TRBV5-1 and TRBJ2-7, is KAGVTQTPRYLIKTRGQQVTLSCSPISGHRSVSWYQQTPGQGLQFLFEYFSETQRNKGNFPGRFSGRQFSNSRSEMNVSTLELGDSALYLCASSLREGNEQYFGPGTRLTVT.

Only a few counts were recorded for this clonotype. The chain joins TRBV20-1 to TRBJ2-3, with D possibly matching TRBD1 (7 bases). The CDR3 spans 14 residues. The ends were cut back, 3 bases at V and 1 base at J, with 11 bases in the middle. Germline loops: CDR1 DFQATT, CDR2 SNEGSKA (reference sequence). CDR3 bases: TGCAGTGCTAGGGCGGGACAGCGCACAGATACGCAGTATTTT. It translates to CSARAGQRTDTQYF.

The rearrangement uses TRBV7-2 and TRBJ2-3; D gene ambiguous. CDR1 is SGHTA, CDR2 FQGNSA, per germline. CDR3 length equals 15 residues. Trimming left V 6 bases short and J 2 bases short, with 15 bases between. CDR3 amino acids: CASRPWAFVTDTQYF. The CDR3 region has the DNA TGTGCCAGCAGGCCGTGGGCCTTCGTCACAGATACGCAGTATTTT.

In DNA, the CDR3 is TGTGCCAGCAGTTTAGATAGAGCGGCAGCCTACAATGAGCAGTTCTTC. This gives the protein CASSLDRAAAYNEQFF. This chain links TRBV12-3 or TRBV12-4 with TRBJ2-1; TRBD2 might be the D (5 bases). The CDR3 runs 16 residues. V lost 1 base to trimming and J lost 2 bases, with 12 bases between them.

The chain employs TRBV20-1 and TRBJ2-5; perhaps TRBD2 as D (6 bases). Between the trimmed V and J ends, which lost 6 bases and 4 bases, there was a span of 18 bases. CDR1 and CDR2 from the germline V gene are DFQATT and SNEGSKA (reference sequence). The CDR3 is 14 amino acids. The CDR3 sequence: CSAGYTGVAETQYF. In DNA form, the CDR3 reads TGCAGTGCAGGATATACGGGAGTTGCAGAGACCCAGTACTTC.

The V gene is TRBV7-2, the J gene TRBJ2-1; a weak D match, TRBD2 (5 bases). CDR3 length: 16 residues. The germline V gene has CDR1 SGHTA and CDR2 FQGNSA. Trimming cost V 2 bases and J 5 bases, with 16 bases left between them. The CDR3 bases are TGTGCCAGCAGCTTAATGGATAGCTTCGGGGACAATGAGCAGTTCTTC. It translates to CASSLMDSFGDNEQFF.